A selection of T cell receptor beta chains follows, all from one sample in a study of cytomegalovirus exposure and HLA in healthy donors. Assay used: immunoSEQ multiplex PCR; TCRdb lists only in-frame clones, some missing. The sample yields about 180,000 clones, about four fifths seen once. The sequencing input was PBMCs. Receptors originate from a male donor in good health and CMV-seronegative. The CDR3 runs from the conserved cysteine through the conserved F or W. The D gene is left open where the match is weak. Clone size is shown for a subset of rows, as once, few, many or a class of expanded clone.

TRBV5-5	TRBJ2-7	.	few	TGTGCCAGCAGCCCCAGGGTAGAATCCTCCTACGAGCAGTACTTC	CASSPRVESSYEQYF
TRBV7-2	TRBJ2-7	TRBD2	.	TGTGCCAGCAGCTTCTACGTACTAGCGGGCTACGAGCAGTACTTC	CASSFYVLAGYEQYF
TRBV6-5	TRBJ1-2	.	many	TGTGCCAGCAGTTACACCCTACAGGGCAACAATGGCTACACCTTC	CASSYTLQGNNGYTF
TRBV6-5	TRBJ2-1	.	.	TGTGCCAGCAGCCCCGTGGACAGTGGGTACAATGAGCAGTTCTTC	CASSPVDSGYNEQFF
TRBV28	TRBJ2-1	TRBD1	.	TGTGCCAGCATTGGAGACAGGGCCGAGCAGTTCTTC	CASIGDRAEQFF
TRBV11-3	TRBJ2-3	TRBD2	.	TGTGCCAGCAGCTCCCGCGGACTAGATGCGGATACGCAGTATTTT	CASSSRGLDADTQYF
TRBV6-5	TRBJ1-1	TRBD1	.	TGTGCCAGCAGTTACTCCGACAGGGAGAACACTGAAGCTTTCTTT	CASSYSDRENTEAFF
TRBV28	TRBJ1-5	TRBD1	.	TGTGCCAGCAGTTTAGAACAGGGGGCAGGGCAGCCCCAGCATTTT	CASSLEQGAGQPQHF
TRBV6-5	TRBJ2-1	TRBD2	.	TGTGCCACCAGACTAGCGGGAGGATACAATGAGCAGTTCTTC	CATRLAGGYNEQFF
TRBV5-1	TRBJ2-3	.	.	TGCGCCAGCAGCTTTGGGCTCGCGGGGACAGATACGCAGTATTTT	CASSFGLAGTDTQYF
TRBV7-9	TRBJ2-7	TRBD2	.	TGTGCCAGCAGCACCCGGGAGGGAGGGTTGTACGAGCAGTACTTC	CASSTREGGLYEQYF
TRBV7-3	TRBJ2-7	TRBD1	.	TGTGCCAGCAGCTTAGGGACAGGACCCAGCTCCTACGAGCAGTACTTC	CASSLGTGPSSYEQYF
TRBV10-3	TRBJ2-7	.	.	TGTGCCATCAGTGAGTCCACATCCGCAGGCTCCTACGAGCAGTACTTC	CAISESTSAGSYEQYF